These T cell receptor beta chains were read from a single sample in a study of blood T cell repertoires in COVID-19. The method was immunoSEQ multiplex PCR; TCRdb's version includes in-frame clones alone and lacks a portion of them. The table records about 270,000 clones, around 87% of them present only once. The sequencing input was PBMCs or T cells enriched from blood (not recorded which). The receptor source for this set is a woman between 18 and 29 years old who had recovered from COVID-19. The conserved cysteine and the conserved F or W are not part of the CDR3 here. Fields, in order: V gene, J gene, CDR3 protein.

TRBV23-1	TRBJ1-2	ASSPSGEGGYT
TRBV7-9	TRBJ2-7	ASSSGNRGLTYEQY
TRBV3-1/TRBV3-2	TRBJ2-5	ASSHRAGEETQY
TRBV18	TRBJ2-5	ASSRLGTSGGEETQY
TRBV5-1	TRBJ1-1	ASSIDRVRTEAF
TRBV5-8	TRBJ1-5	ASSGDRGWNQPQH
TRBV28	TRBJ2-3	ASSSPDRVAGDTQY
TRBV10-1	TRBJ1-2	ASSDSTYGYT
TRBV5-1	TRBJ1-1	ASSSNQGVNTEAF
TRBV11-3	TRBJ2-1	ASSLDSGGAYNEQF
TRBV19	TRBJ1-6	ASSMRDSYSPLH